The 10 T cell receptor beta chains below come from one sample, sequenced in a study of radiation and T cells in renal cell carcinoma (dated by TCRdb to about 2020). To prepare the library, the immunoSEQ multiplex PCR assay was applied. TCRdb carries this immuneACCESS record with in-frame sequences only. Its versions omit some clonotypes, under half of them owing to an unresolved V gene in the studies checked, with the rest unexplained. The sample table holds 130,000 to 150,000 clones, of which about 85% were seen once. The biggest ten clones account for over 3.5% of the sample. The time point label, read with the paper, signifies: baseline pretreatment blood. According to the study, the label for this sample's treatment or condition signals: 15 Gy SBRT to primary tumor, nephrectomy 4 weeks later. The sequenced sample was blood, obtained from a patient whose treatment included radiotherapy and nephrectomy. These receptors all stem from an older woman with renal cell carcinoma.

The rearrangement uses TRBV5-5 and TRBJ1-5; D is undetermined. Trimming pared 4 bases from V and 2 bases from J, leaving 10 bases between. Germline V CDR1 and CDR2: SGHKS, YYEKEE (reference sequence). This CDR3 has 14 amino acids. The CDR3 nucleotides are TGTGCCAGCAGCCAGTCGGTTGGCAATCAGCCCCAGCATTTT. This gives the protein CASSQSVGNQPQHF.

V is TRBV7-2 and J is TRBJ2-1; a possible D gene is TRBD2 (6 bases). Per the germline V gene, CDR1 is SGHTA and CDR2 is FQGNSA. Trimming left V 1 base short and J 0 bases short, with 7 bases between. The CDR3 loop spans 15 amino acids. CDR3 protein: CASSLDGGSYNEQFF. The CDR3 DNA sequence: TGTGCCAGCAGCTTAGACGGGGGCTCCTACAATGAGCAGTTCTTC. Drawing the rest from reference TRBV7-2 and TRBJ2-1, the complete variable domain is GAGVSQSPSNKVTEKGKDVELRCDPISGHTALYWYRQSLGQGLEFLIYFQGNSAPDKSGLPSDRFSAERTGGSVSTLTIQRTQQEDSAVYLCASSLDGGSYNEQFFGPGTRLTVL.

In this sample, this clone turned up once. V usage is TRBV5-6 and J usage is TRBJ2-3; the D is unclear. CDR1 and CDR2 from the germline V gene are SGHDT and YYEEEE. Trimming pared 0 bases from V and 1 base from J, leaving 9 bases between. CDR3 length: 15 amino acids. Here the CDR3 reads CASSLVGSGTDTQYF. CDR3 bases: TGTGCCAGCAGCTTGGTAGGGTCTGGCACAGATACGCAGTATTTT. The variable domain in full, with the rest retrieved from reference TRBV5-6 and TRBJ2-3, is DAGVTQSPTHLIKTRGQQVTLRCSPKSGHDTVSWYQQALGQGPQFIFQYYEEEERQRGNFPDRFSGHQFPNYSSELNVNALLLGDSALYLCASSLVGSGTDTQYFGPGTRLTVL.

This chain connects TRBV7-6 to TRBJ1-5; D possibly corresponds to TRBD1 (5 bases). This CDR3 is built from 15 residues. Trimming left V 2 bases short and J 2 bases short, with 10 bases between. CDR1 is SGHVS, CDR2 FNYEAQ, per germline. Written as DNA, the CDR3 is TGTGCCAGCAGCTTAACAGGTTTTGGCAATCAGCCCCAGCATTTT. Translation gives CASSLTGFGNQPQHF. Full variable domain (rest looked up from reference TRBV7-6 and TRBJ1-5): GAGVSQSPRYKVTKRGQDVALRCDPISGHVSLYWYRQALGQGPEFLTYFNYEAQQDKSGLPNDRFSAERPEGSISTLTIQRTEQRDSAMYRCASSLTGFGNQPQHFGDGTRLSIL.

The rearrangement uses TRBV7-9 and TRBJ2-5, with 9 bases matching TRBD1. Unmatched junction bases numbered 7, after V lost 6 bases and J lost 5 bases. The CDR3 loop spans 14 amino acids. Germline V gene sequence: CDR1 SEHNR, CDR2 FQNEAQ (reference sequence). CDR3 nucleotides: TGTGCCAGCAGATGGGGACAGGGCGACGAGACCCAGTACTTC. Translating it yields CASRWGQGDETQYF.

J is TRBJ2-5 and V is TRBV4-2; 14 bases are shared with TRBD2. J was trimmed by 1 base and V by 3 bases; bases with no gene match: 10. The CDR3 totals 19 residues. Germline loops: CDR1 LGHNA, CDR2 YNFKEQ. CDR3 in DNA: TGTGCCAGCAGCCACTTTGGGACTAGCGGGGGTAAACCCCAAGAGACCCAGTACTTC. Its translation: CASSHFGTSGGKPQETQYF.

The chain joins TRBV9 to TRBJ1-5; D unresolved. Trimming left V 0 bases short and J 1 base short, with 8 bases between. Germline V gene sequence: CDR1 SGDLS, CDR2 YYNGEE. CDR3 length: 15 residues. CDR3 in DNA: TGTGCCAGCAGCGTAGGACTCGAAAGCAATCAGCCCCAGCATTTT. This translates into CASSVGLESNQPQHF.

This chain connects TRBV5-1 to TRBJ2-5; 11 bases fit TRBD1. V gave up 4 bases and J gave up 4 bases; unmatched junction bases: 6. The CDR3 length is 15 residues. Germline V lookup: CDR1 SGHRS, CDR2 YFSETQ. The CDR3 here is CASSRDRGWAETQYF. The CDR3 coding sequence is TGCGCCAGCAGCCGGGACAGGGGGTGGGCAGAGACCCAGTACTTC.

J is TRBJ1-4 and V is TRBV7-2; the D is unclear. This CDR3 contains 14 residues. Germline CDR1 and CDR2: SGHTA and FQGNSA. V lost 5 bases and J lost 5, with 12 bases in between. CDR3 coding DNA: TGTGCCAGCAGCGATTCTAGGAAGAATGAAAAACTGTTTTTT. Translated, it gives CASSDSRKNEKLFF. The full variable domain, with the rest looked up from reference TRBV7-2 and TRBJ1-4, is GAGVSQSPSNKVTEKGKDVELRCDPISGHTALYWYRQSLGQGLEFLIYFQGNSAPDKSGLPSDRFSAERTGGSVSTLTIQRTQQEDSAVYLCASSDSRKNEKLFFGSGTQLSVL.

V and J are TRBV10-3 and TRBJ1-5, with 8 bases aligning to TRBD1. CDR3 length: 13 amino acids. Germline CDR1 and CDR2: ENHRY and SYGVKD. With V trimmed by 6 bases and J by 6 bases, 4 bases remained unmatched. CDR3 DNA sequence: TGTGCCATCAGCCAGGACAGGGTTCAGCCCCAGCATTTT. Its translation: CAISQDRVQPQHF.